Listed below are T cell receptor beta chains from one sample, sequenced in a study of T cell responses to AZD1222 COVID-19 vaccine. The repertoire was sequenced with immunoSEQ multiplex PCR; TCRdb's copy has only in-frame clones and lacks some. Among some 150,000 clones listed, roughly 93% were seen once. The input for sequencing was peripheral blood, taken on day 0 of MenACWY control vaccination. The receptors were gathered from an adult in good health. Each CDR3 is given with its conserved first and last residue. D genes are given only for firm matches. Size values are once, few and many counts, or a class for expanded clones, and some rows have none.

TRBV18	NA	TRBJ2-1	17	NA	CASSPPGLWSSYNEQFF	TGTGCCAGCTCACCACCTGGACTTTGGAGCTCCTACAATGAGCAGTTCTTC
TRBV7-3	TRBD2	TRBJ2-1	17	NA	CASSLLGASGRGNEQFF	TGTGCCAGCAGCTTACTAGGGGCTAGCGGGAGGGGGAATGAGCAGTTCTTC
TRBV19	TRBD2	TRBJ2-6	16	NA	CASTASGRAGANVLTF	TGTGCCAGTACCGCTAGCGGGAGGGCTGGGGCCAACGTCCTGACTTTC
TRBV5-8	TRBD2	TRBJ2-4	16	NA	CASSWGLADVKNIQYF	TGTGCCAGCAGCTGGGGACTAGCGGATGTAAAAAACATTCAGTACTTC
TRBV18	NA	TRBJ1-6	15	NA	CASSLKPLQNSPLHF	TGTGCCAGCTCCCTCAAACCCCTCCAGAATTCACCCCTCCACTTT
TRBV5-1	NA	TRBJ2-3	14	NA	CASSRQAWGDTQYF	TGCGCCAGCAGCCGTCAGGCATGGGGAGATACGCAGTATTTT
TRBV6-1	NA	TRBJ1-3	11	NA	CASSEGHTIYF	TGTGCCAGCAGTGAAGGGCACACCATATATTTT
TRBV7-2	NA	TRBJ1-3	14	once	CASSLGGYGNTIYF	TGTGCCAGCAGCTTAGGGGGCTATGGAAACACCATATATTTT
TRBV3-1/TRBV3-2	NA	TRBJ2-7	13	NA	CASSQFNSYEQYF	TGTGCCAGCAGCCAATTCAACTCCTACGAGCAGTACTTC
TRBV29-1	TRBD1	TRBJ1-1	13	once	CSVADRILTEAFF	TGCAGCGTCGCGGACAGGATTTTAACTGAAGCTTTCTTT
TRBV30	NA	TRBJ1-5	21	NA	CAWSVRQDGVVGGYSNQPQHF	TGTGCCTGGAGTGTACGGCAGGACGGGGTGGTGGGGGGATATAGCAATCAGCCCCAGCATTTT
TRBV6-1	NA	TRBJ2-1	15	NA	CASSESAGPGNEQFF	TGTGCCAGCAGTGAATCTGCAGGTCCCGGCAATGAGCAGTTCTTC
TRBV5-1	NA	TRBJ1-1	13	NA	CASSLTSNTEAFF	TGCGCCAGCAGCTTGACTTCGAACACTGAAGCTTTCTTT
TRBV6-1	NA	TRBJ2-1	13	NA	CASSEAEHVEQFF	TGTGCCAGCAGTGAAGCGGAACACGTTGAGCAGTTCTTC
TRBV9	TRBD1	TRBJ2-7	14	once	CASSIRQGLEEQYF	TGTGCCAGCAGCATTCGACAGGGCTTGGAGGAGCAGTACTTC
TRBV7-2	NA	TRBJ1-3	15	NA	CASSLGLDSGNTIYF	TGTGCCAGCAGCTTAGGTCTGGACTCTGGAAACACCATATATTTT
TRBV12-3/TRBV12-4	NA	TRBJ1-4	13	NA	CASSPLGGEKLFF	TGTGCCAGCTCCCCTCTGGGGGGGGAAAAACTGTTTTTT
TRBV19	TRBD1	TRBJ2-5	16	NA	CASSTLWTGPVGAQYF	TGTGCCAGTAGTACACTCTGGACAGGGCCCGTAGGGGCCCAGTACTTC
TRBV5-4	TRBD1	TRBJ1-1	14	NA	CASSSPTGTTEAFF	TGTGCCAGCAGCTCGCCGACAGGGACCACTGAAGCTTTCTTT
TRBV14	NA	TRBJ1-1	13	NA	CASSEGGRTEAFF	TGTGCCAGCAGCGAGGGCGGGCGGACTGAAGCTTTCTTT
TRBV11-2	NA	TRBJ2-7	15	NA	CASTLTGRFSYEQYF	TGTGCCAGCACCTTAACGGGACGCTTCTCCTACGAGCAGTACTTC
TRBV6-1	TRBD2	TRBJ2-1	19	NA	CASSEALRGLAGRMDEQFF	TGTGCCAGCAGTGAAGCGCTTCGTGGACTAGCGGGGAGGATGGATGAGCAGTTCTTC
TRBV6-5	NA	TRBJ2-2	15	NA	CASSPTDHHTGELFF	TGTGCCAGCAGTCCAACGGACCACCACACCGGGGAGCTGTTTTTT
TRBV7-9	NA	TRBJ1-3	12	NA	CASSLVIPVIYF	TGTGCCAGCAGCTTAGTCATCCCGGTCATATATTTT
TRBV5-1	TRBD1	TRBJ1-5	15	NA	CASSLEGAGNQPQHF	TGCGCCAGCAGCTTGGAGGGGGCTGGCAATCAGCCCCAGCATTTT
TRBV7-9	TRBD1	TRBJ1-1	14	NA	CASSPGTGGTEAFF	TGTGCCAGCAGCCCAGGGACAGGGGGCACTGAAGCTTTCTTT
TRBV5-6	NA	TRBJ2-7	15	NA	CASSLGGYLSYEQYF	TGTGCCAGCAGCTTGGGCGGTTACCTCTCCTACGAGCAGTACTTC